Listed below are T cell receptor beta chains from one sample, sequenced in a study of prognosis after radiotherapy for stage I lung cancer. From the multiplex PCR reads, TCRdb called clonotypes with MiXCR, one entry per CDR3 protein. The profile shows 25,000 to 30,000 distinct CDR3 sequences, around 41% of them singletons. The sample in question was PBMCs, obtained before or after stereotactic body radiation therapy (not recorded which). These receptors originate from a donor of 50 years or more with non-small cell lung cancer. Both conserved end residues are part of each CDR3. Each record gives: D gene, V gene, clone size, CDR3 length, J gene, CDR3 DNA, CDR3 protein. The D gene is left open where the match is weak. Not all rows give a size; the values are once, few, many and, for expanded clones, a class.

.,TRBV3-1,many,11,TRBJ2-7,TGTGCCAGCAGCCATTACTACGAGCAGTACTTC,CASSHYYEQYF
.,TRBV7-6,few,18,TRBJ1-3,TGTGCCAGCAGCTTAGGGACAGTGATTTCGAGCCGAGGAAACACCATATATTTT,CASSLGTVISSRGNTIYF
TRBD1,TRBV20-1,.,13,TRBJ1-2,TGCAGTGCTGGGACAGTCACTAACTATGGCTACACCTTC,CSAGTVTNYGYTF
TRBD1,TRBV19,many,14,TRBJ2-5,TGTGCCAGCGCCGGGACAGGGGCGGGGATGGCCCAGTACTTC,CASAGTGAGMAQYF
.,TRBV29-1,many,12,TRBJ2-7,TGCAGCACCGTGGTGGGAATCGGCGAGCAGTACTTC,CSTVVGIGEQYF
.,TRBV27,.,15,TRBJ1-6,TGTGCCAGCAGTTTTTGCATGAGCACTTCTTCACCCCTCCACTTT,CASSFCMSTSSPLHF
TRBD2,TRBV7-3,.,16,TRBJ2-1,TGTGCCAGCGGCTCCCACGGGACTAGCGGGAGCAATGAGCAGTTCTTC,CASGSHGTSGSNEQFF
TRBD2,TRBV14,many,13,TRBJ2-2,TGTGCCAGCAGCCACGGGGGGTCCGGGGAGCTGTTTTTT,CASSHGGSGELFF
.,TRBV19,many,11,TRBJ1-2,TGTGCCAGTTCAGCACCCTATGGCTACACCTTC,CASSAPYGYTF
TRBD2,TRBV6-2/TRBV6-3,many,15,TRBJ2-3,TGTGCCAGCAGTGATAGCGGGAGGGGGACAGATACGCAGTATTTT,CASSDSGRGTDTQYF
.,TRBV7-3,many,14,TRBJ2-3,TGTGCCAGCAGCTTAACTTCTAGCACAGATACGCAGTATTTT,CASSLTSSTDTQYF
.,TRBV5-1,many,13,TRBJ1-4,TGCGCCAGCAGTCTGGGGGGAGACGAAAAACTGTTTTTT,CASSLGGDEKLFF
.,TRBV19,many,16,TRBJ2-7,TGTGCCAGTAGTATAGGAGGGGTGGAGGGGTCCTACGAGCAGTACTTC,CASSIGGVEGSYEQYF
.,TRBV20-1,many,13,TRBJ2-3,TGCAGTGCTAGGCGGGTCAACACAGATACGCAGTATTTT,CSARRVNTDTQYF
TRBD2,TRBV20-1,.,16,TRBJ2-1,TGCAGTGCTAGAGATACGGCGGGAGGGCCAGTGGATGAGCAGTTCTTC,CSARDTAGGPVDEQFF
.,TRBV15,many,15,TRBJ2-1,TGTGCCACCAGCCTCCAGGGGGGCTCCTACAATGAGCAGTTCTTC,CATSLQGGSYNEQFF
.,TRBV12-5,many,15,TRBJ2-2,TGTGCTAGTGGTTTGATTTCTGGAGGCACCGGGGAGCTGTTTTTT,CASGLISGGTGELFF
TRBD1,TRBV19,many,16,TRBJ2-2,TGTGCCACCGCCGGCGAGGGGGCAGGCGGGCTCGGGGAGCTGTTTTTT,CATAGEGAGGLGELFF
.,TRBV5-1,many,13,TRBJ2-7,TGCGCCAGCAGCTTGGACAAAACCTACGAGCAGTACTTC,CASSLDKTYEQYF
TRBD2,TRBV11-2,many,16,TRBJ2-1,TGTGCCAGCAGCTTAATTGCCCGGGGGGGCCTCGATGAGCAGTTCTTC,CASSLIARGGLDEQFF
.,TRBV19,.,14,TRBJ1-2,TGTGCCAGTATTCGGGACACTGGTTTATATGTCTACACCTTC,CASIRDTGLYVYTF
.,TRBV20-1,many,13,TRBJ1-4,TGCAGTGCTACAAAACAGGGAGAGGAAAAACTGTTTTTT,CSATKQGEEKLFF
.,TRBV5-1,once,15,TRBJ1-1,TGCGCCAGCACCTTGGACGGGTTTGGGGGAACTGAAGCTTTCTTT,CASTLDGFGGTEAFF
.,TRBV30,.,15,TRBJ1-6,TGTGCCTGGAGTACCAGTAGCTCCTATAATTCACCCCTCCACTTT,CAWSTSSSYNSPLHF
TRBD2,TRBV7-2,many,16,TRBJ2-2,TGTGCCAGCACCCAGCTAGTTGCGGGAGTCACCGGGGAGCTGTTTTTT,CASTQLVAGVTGELFF
TRBD2,TRBV11-2,many,16,TRBJ2-5,TGTGCCAGCAGCCGACGGGCGGGGGGACTCCAAGAGACCCAGTACTTC,CASSRRAGGLQETQYF
TRBD1,TRBV28,.,17,TRBJ2-7,TGTGCCAGCAGTTTACCCATAATGACAGGGAACGATTACGAGCAGTACTTC,CASSLPIMTGNDYEQYF